The T cell receptor (beta chain) under discussion was sequenced for a study of graft-versus-host responses after intestinal transplantation (dated by TCRdb to about 2021). General notes on the study: Recipients received multivisceral, liver-intestinal, or isolated intestinal transplants. After intestinal transplantation, graft-versus-host and host-versus-graft alloreactive T cell clones were followed in the graft, circulation and bone marrow using bulk TCR-beta CDR3 sequencing. Donor T cell macrochimerism was defined as a peak of at least 4% donor T cells among recipient peripheral blood mononuclear cells. Rather than going through the commercial service, samples from a few later patients were sequenced in-house on an Illumina MiSeq and processed with MiXCR. Alloreactive clones were identified by sequencing pre-transplant mixed lymphocyte reaction products and comparing these products with unstimulated pre-transplant donor and recipient T cells. All recipients received anti-thymocyte globulin induction followed by maintenance tacrolimus and steroids for about three years. A cohort of about two dozen intestinal transplant recipients, including one retransplant, was enrolled, and a few patients lacking pretransplant specimens were excluded.

Points the paper makes about the study in general: Patients with donor T cell macrochimerism had high GvH to HvG T cell clonal ratios in their allografts. The relatively low number and heterogeneity of intestinal transplant patients limited the conclusions. GvH clones were detected in recipient bone marrow, and some of these GvH clones were observed earlier in ileal mucosa or blood, consistent with an intestinal mucosal origin. Peak levels of circulating GvH clones were associated with declines in HvG clones early after transplant.

Remarks on this clone: No cognate antigen has been identified for it. Per-nucleotide qualities are absent, and no much larger clonotype sits a single base away.

This sample's time point label indicates: cells obtained before transplantation from donor or recipient. CD3+CD4+ and CD3+CD8+ populations were FACS-sorted from unstimulated pre-transplant donor and recipient cells taken from spleen or lymph nodes. Here V drops 5 bases and J drops 7 bases, and the junction holds 8 bases not matched to any gene. CDR1 and CDR2 were assigned from the germline V gene as SGDLS and YYNGEE. Reading from cysteine to phenylalanine, the CDR3 counts 15 amino acids. Only the CDR3 region is kept as DNA, spanning 45 bases read in frame from base 1. To prepare the library, the immunoSEQ multiplex PCR assay was applied. In most patients, genomic DNA was isolated using the Qiagen DNeasy Blood and Tissue Kit and sent frozen to Adaptive Biotechnologies for TCR sequencing. Adaptive Biotechnologies carried out high-throughput TCR-beta CDR3 sequencing of genomic DNA for most patients. In the original analysis: TCR sequencing data for around 19 patients were retrieved from Adaptive's ImmunoSEQ software; a few other patients were processed with MiXCR and VDJtools. To correct CD4 versus CD8 sorting errors, any sequence found in both subsets at a frequency ratio below 5:1 was removed. Because the origin of CDR3 nucleotide sequences shared between donor and recipient could not be assigned, those sequences were removed. To be classed as alloreactive, a clone needed at least 2-fold expansion over unstimulated cells and a minimum CFSE-low frequency of 0.002% (template counts) or 0.001% (read counts). Clones were considered mappable if detected in sequenced pre-transplant spleen, lymph node, or MLR CFSE-low populations of the donor or recipient. The cumulative frequency of alloreactive clones was calculated as a percentage of all sequences, weighted by copy number. In TCRdb, the immuneACCESS table is reduced to in-frame sequences with V and J assigned. These tables do not hold every clone; where another copy was compared, an unresolved V gene accounts for under half, and the others remain unexplained. V and J calls and clone size come straight from that table; D and trimming were deduced from the DNA. For this sample there are about 90,000 clones; 80% to 95% appear just once. The biggest ten clones account for less than 0.4% of the sample.

The sequence derives from a human donor who received an intestinal transplant. The sample in question was unstimulated CD4+ T cells sorted from spleen or lymph node cells, obtained before intestinal transplant. This chain joins TRBV9 to TRBJ2-2, with 10 bases in between that match TRBD2. The sequenced DNA is TGTGCCAGCAGACGCTTAGCGGGAGGTGACGGGGAGCTGTTTTTT. Translated, this is CASRRLAGGDGELFF. When the CDR3 is completed using the reference TRBV9 and TRBJ2-2 genes on either side, the full variable domain is DSGVTQTPKHLITATGQRVTLRCSPRSGDLSVYWYQQSLDQGLQFLIQYYNGEERAKGNILERFSAQQFPDLHSELNLSSLELGDSALYFCASRRLAGGDGELFFGEGSRLTVL.